The rows below give T cell receptor beta chains drawn from one sample of a study of vaccination and CD4 T cells after COVID-19. A single record per CDR3 protein comes from TCRdb applying MiXCR to the PCR reads. Found here are 20,000 or so distinct CDR3 sequences, approximately 48% of them singletons; the top ten hold 6.5%. These TCRs are of unknown antigen specificity. The sample comprised CD4+ T cells from blood, cultured in vitro. These receptors were taken from a human donor who had recovered from COVID-19. The CDR3 runs from the conserved cysteine through the conserved F or W. A D gene is named only where the DNA matches it firmly. Clone size appears in some rows only: once, few, many, or a class for an expanded clone.

TRBJ1-2	few	TRBD1	TRBV7-3	TGTGCCAGCGCGACAGGGGCCAAGGAGGGCTACACCTTC	CASATGAKEGYTF
TRBJ2-4	NA	NA	TRBV7-9	TGTGCCAGCAGCTTAACCTCCTCGGGAAGTAGGCACATTCAGTACTTC	CASSLTSSGSRHIQYF
TRBJ1-2	few	NA	TRBV28	TGTGCCAGCAGCCTTGGGACTAATCATGGCTACACCTTC	CASSLGTNHGYTF
TRBJ1-2	NA	TRBD1	TRBV7-3	TGTGCCAGCAGCCCTGGGACAGGGGGTTCGTGGGGCTACACCTTC	CASSPGTGGSWGYTF
TRBJ2-7	few	TRBD2	TRBV7-9	TGTGCCAGCAGCTTAGATACTAGCGGGAGCGTTCGGTACTTC	CASSLDTSGSVRYF
TRBJ2-2	few	TRBD1	TRBV7-8	TGTGCCAGCAGCTTAGATCCTGGGACAGGTGGTACCGGGGAGCTGTTTTTT	CASSLDPGTGGTGELFF
TRBJ2-1	NA	NA	TRBV6-1	TGTGCCAGCAGCCGGGCGGGACAGAGGTACAATGAGCAGTTCTTC	CASSRAGQRYNEQFF
TRBJ1-1	NA	NA	TRBV24-1	TGTGCCACCAGTGATTTGGGTCAAGCTTTCTTT	CATSDLGQAFF
TRBJ1-1	NA	NA	TRBV11-3	TGTGCCAGCTCATGGGGAGGGAACACTGAAGCTTTCTTT	CASSWGGNTEAFF
TRBJ1-5	NA	NA	TRBV6-2/TRBV6-3	TGTGCCAGCAGAATCGGGACACCGAATCAGCCCCAGCATTTT	CASRIGTPNQPQHF
TRBJ2-2	NA	TRBD1	TRBV12-3/TRBV12-4	TGTGCCAGCACCCCGGGGACAGGCGGGACCGGGGAGCTGTTTTTT	CASTPGTGGTGELFF
TRBJ1-3	few	NA	TRBV6-1	TGTGCCAGCAGCCATGGAAACACCATATATTTT	CASSHGNTIYF
TRBJ2-3	once	TRBD2	TRBV7-3	TGTGCCAGCAGCCCGACCGCCTCTAGCGGGAGGGCAGATACGCAGTATTTT	CASSPTASSGRADTQYF
TRBJ2-6	NA	TRBD1	TRBV29-1	TGCAGCGTTGGGGCAGGGGGATCAGGGGCCAACGTCCTGACTTTC	CSVGAGGSGANVLTF
TRBJ1-6	NA	NA	TRBV5-1	TGCGCCAGCAGCTTGGCGCAGGGGACTAATTCACCCCTCCACTTT	CASSLAQGTNSPLHF
TRBJ1-2	NA	NA	TRBV5-1	TGCGCCAGCAGGTCATCTCTCCTTAACTATGGCTACACCTTC	CASRSSLLNYGYTF
TRBJ2-5	NA	TRBD2	TRBV11-2	TGTGCCAGCAGCACCACTAGCGCAGAGACCCAGTACTTC	CASSTTSAETQYF
TRBJ2-1	NA	NA	TRBV20-1	TGCAGTGCCGATCTAGCGTACTCCTACAATGAGCAGTTCTTC	CSADLAYSYNEQFF
TRBJ2-7	few	TRBD2	TRBV27	TGTGCCAGCAGTTTCCGGACTAGCGGGAGGGCCCCCCACGAGCAGTACTTC	CASSFRTSGRAPHEQYF
TRBJ2-7	few	NA	TRBV20-1	TGCAGTGCTAGAGCCGGGACGGCTATCTACGAGCAGTACTTC	CSARAGTAIYEQYF
TRBJ1-6	NA	NA	TRBV6-1	TGTGCCAGCAGTACCTCGGACAATTTTTACTCACCCCTCCACTTT	CASSTSDNFYSPLHF
TRBJ1-1	NA	TRBD1	TRBV7-8	TGTGCCAGCAACCCGACAGGGTTTCTGAACACTGAAGCTTTCTTT	CASNPTGFLNTEAFF
TRBJ1-4	few	NA	TRBV30	TGTGCCTGCGACCCCGATACAGGGATCAGCGAAAAACTGTTTTTT	CACDPDTGISEKLFF
TRBJ2-3	NA	NA	TRBV7-9	TGTGCCAGCAGCTTAGCTTTGTCGGGAGAGGGGGCAGATACGCAGTATTTT	CASSLALSGEGADTQYF
TRBJ2-1	few	NA	TRBV7-3	TGTGCCAGCAGCTTACCCGGCTCACGCCAGCAGTTCTTC	CASSLPGSRQQFF
TRBJ1-6	few	NA	TRBV2	TGTGCCAGCAGTGAAGGCGGGGCAGGCCATAACTCACCCCTCCACTTT	CASSEGGAGHNSPLHF
TRBJ2-2	NA	TRBD1	TRBV20-1	TGCAGTGCTAACAGGGGGACCAACACCGGGGAGCTGTTTTTT	CSANRGTNTGELFF
TRBJ2-7	NA	NA	TRBV7-6	TGTGCCAGCAGCTTATCCAAGGGCTACGAGCAGTACTTC	CASSLSKGYEQYF
TRBJ1-6	few	TRBD1	TRBV20-1	TGCAGTGCTAGCAAGACAGGGAGAGGAGATTCACCCCTCCACTTT	CSASKTGRGDSPLHF
TRBJ2-1	NA	NA	TRBV7-6	TGTGCCAGCAGCTCCTGGGCAGGGTTCACCTACAATGAGCAGTTCTTC	CASSSWAGFTYNEQFF
TRBJ2-5	NA	NA	TRBV24-1	TGTGCCACCAGTGACCCTGGAGGGCCGCGGGAGACCCAGTACTTC	CATSDPGGPRETQYF
TRBJ2-1	NA	NA	TRBV4-2	TGTGCCAGCAGCCATGAGGGGGACTACCGATACAATGAGCAGTTCTTC	CASSHEGDYRYNEQFF
TRBJ2-5	NA	NA	TRBV6-1	TGTGCCAGCAGCACCTTTGAGACCCAGTACTTC	CASSTFETQYF
TRBJ2-7	NA	TRBD1	TRBV7-6	TGTGCCAGCGGCGGACAGGACTCGTACGAGCAGTACTTC	CASGGQDSYEQYF
TRBJ1-1	NA	NA	TRBV4-2	TGTGCCAGCAGCCAAGATCTAGTCAGGAGAGAAGCTTTCTTT	CASSQDLVRREAFF
TRBJ2-3	NA	TRBD1	TRBV7-2	TGTGCCAGCAGCTTAGACCAGGGGGCCTTAGATACGCAGTATTTT	CASSLDQGALDTQYF
TRBJ2-3	NA	TRBD2	TRBV5-4	TGTGCCAGCAGCCCCCGACTAGCGGGAGTAGATACGCAGTATTTT	CASSPRLAGVDTQYF
TRBJ2-3	NA	NA	TRBV18	TGTGCCAGCTCAAAGCTCCAAATGAACACAGATACGCAGTATTTT	CASSKLQMNTDTQYF
TRBJ2-7	NA	NA	TRBV27	TGTGCCAGCAGTCGAGCAGGGTTATACGAGCAGTACTTC	CASSRAGLYEQYF
TRBJ1-1	few	TRBD1	TRBV7-9	TGTGCCAGCAGCTCTCCGGGACAGGGATCTGAAGCTTTCTTT	CASSSPGQGSEAFF
TRBJ1-2	NA	TRBD1	TRBV10-3	TGTGCCATCAGGGGTACAGGGGATCCTAACTATGGCTACACCTTC	CAIRGTGDPNYGYTF
TRBJ2-1	NA	TRBD2	TRBV7-8	TGTGCCAGCAGCTTGACTAGCGTGGCCCTCAATGAGCAGTTCTTC	CASSLTSVALNEQFF
TRBJ1-3	NA	NA	TRBV20-1	TGCAGTGCTAGAGCGGCAGGGTATGCTGGAAACACCATATATTTT	CSARAAGYAGNTIYF
TRBJ2-3	NA	NA	TRBV28	TGTGCCAGCAGTTCTACTCAGGCGGGACCAGATACGCAGTATTTT	CASSSTQAGPDTQYF
TRBJ2-1	few	NA	TRBV6-1	TGTGCCAGCAGTCCCGGACGCGAACAGTTCTTC	CASSPGREQFF
TRBJ1-2	NA	NA	TRBV19	TGTGCCAGTAGTGCGGTTTACAGGAGTTCTAACTATGGCTACACCTTC	CASSAVYRSSNYGYTF
TRBJ2-7	NA	TRBD2	TRBV28	TGTGCCAGCAGTTTATCTGGGACTAGCGGTTCCTACGAGCAGTACTTC	CASSLSGTSGSYEQYF
TRBJ1-2	NA	NA	TRBV30	TGTGCCTGCAAGGAGGGAGCTAACTATGGCTACACCTTC	CACKEGANYGYTF
TRBJ2-2	few	NA	TRBV7-2	TGTGCCAGCAGCCCGTTACTTTCGGGGGCGCGGGGCACCGGGGAGCTGTTTTTT	CASSPLLSGARGTGELFF
TRBJ2-5	few	TRBD1	TRBV7-6	TGTGCCAGCAGCCCCATAAGGACAGGGGGGGAGACCCAGTACTTC	CASSPIRTGGETQYF
TRBJ2-3	NA	TRBD2	TRBV10-3	TGTGCCATCAGTGCCCGACTAGCGGTCACAGATACGCAGTATTTT	CAISARLAVTDTQYF
TRBJ2-7	NA	TRBD2	TRBV7-9	TGTGCCAGCAGCGTTAGGGGGACTAGCGACTACGAGCAGTACTTC	CASSVRGTSDYEQYF
TRBJ2-2	NA	TRBD2	TRBV29-1	TGCAGCGTTGAGACTAGCGGGAGGGCCGAGGTCGGGGAGCTGTTTTTT	CSVETSGRAEVGELFF
TRBJ1-2	few	NA	TRBV6-1	TGTGCCAGCAGTGACCCGGGACGGGTATATGGCTACACCTTC	CASSDPGRVYGYTF
TRBJ2-7	NA	NA	TRBV4-1	TGCGCCAGCAGCCCCAGGGTGCAGGGGGGAGGGGAGCAGTACTTC	CASSPRVQGGGEQYF
TRBJ2-4	NA	NA	TRBV6-5	TGTGCCAGCAGTTACTCGTCCAGGGGAAAAAACATTCAGTACTTC	CASSYSSRGKNIQYF
TRBJ1-1	NA	NA	TRBV12-3/TRBV12-4	TGTGCCAGCAGTTTTACATCATCCGTGAACACTGAAGCTTTCTTT	CASSFTSSVNTEAFF
TRBJ2-5	few	NA	TRBV10-3	TGTGCCATCAGTGAGGGGACCCGGTCAGGGGAGACCCAGTACTTC	CAISEGTRSGETQYF
TRBJ2-3	once	TRBD1	TRBV4-3	TGCGCCAGCAGCCTACAGGGGGCGGGAGATACGCAGTATTTT	CASSLQGAGDTQYF
TRBJ2-7	NA	TRBD2	TRBV6-1	TGTGCCAGCAGTCAGATTTGGACTAGCGGTTCCTACGAGCAGTACTTC	CASSQIWTSGSYEQYF